The 5 T cell receptor beta chains presented below share a single source sample, sequenced in a study of T cell changes during pregnancy in multiple sclerosis. TCRdb keeps only in-frame clones here, not all; method: immunoSEQ multiplex PCR. The sample lists about 40,000 clones, approximately 94% occurring once. The source was peripheral blood, collected before pregnancy. The origin of the receptors is a female donor with multiple sclerosis, enrolled in a pregnancy study.

The gene calls are TRBV19 and TRBJ2-2, with D perhaps TRBD2 (7 bases). Trimming left V 6 bases short and J 6 bases short, with 17 bases between. CDR1 and CDR2 from the germline V gene are LNHDA and SQIVND (reference sequence). This CDR3 spans 15 amino acids. CDR3 nucleotide sequence: TGTGCCAGTAGATTACAGGGAGGGTACGCCGGGGAGCTGTTTTTT. Amino acids: CASRLQGGYAGELFF.

V and J are TRBV5-1 and TRBJ2-1; 13 positions agree with TRBD2. Germline V CDR1 and CDR2: SGHRS, YFSETQ. J gave up 8 bases and V 4 bases, and 9 bases lay outside the gene matches. The CDR3 consists of 16 residues. Here the CDR3 reads CASSPGLAGEVDEQFF. CDR3 nucleotide sequence: TGCGCCAGCAGCCCAGGACTAGCGGGAGAGGTCGATGAGCAGTTCTTC.

The rearrangement joins TRBV28 to TRBJ1-1; 8 bases match TRBD1. With V trimmed by 6 bases and J by 6 bases, 15 bases remained unmatched. The CDR3 runs 16 residues. Germline CDR1 is MDHEN and CDR2 is SYDVKM. The CDR3 reads CASRPEMQGAHAEAFF. The CDR3 region has the DNA TGTGCCAGCAGGCCCGAGATGCAGGGGGCTCACGCTGAAGCTTTCTTT.

This clone was observed once. This chain links TRBV9 with TRBJ2-7, with a tentative D call TRBD1 (5 bases). The V and J ends lost 4 bases and 1 base respectively, with 15 bases between them. In germline, CDR1 is SGDLS, CDR2 YYNGEE. The CDR3 loop spans 15 amino acids. The CDR3 here is CASSPSGLLSYEQYF. CDR3 coding DNA: TGTGCCAGCAGCCCCTCAGGGTTGTTATCCTACGAGCAGTACTTC.

This sequence joins TRBV9 and TRBJ2-5; perhaps TRBD2 as D (5 bases). Between the trimmed V and J ends, which lost 0 bases and 4 bases, there was a span of 13 bases. From germline, CDR1 is SGDLS and CDR2 YYNGEE. The CDR3 length is 15 residues. The CDR3 sequence: CASSVGGSWGETQYF. For the CDR3, the DNA is TGTGCCAGCAGCGTAGGAGGGAGTTGGGGAGAGACCCAGTACTTC. The full variable domain, in which reference TRBV9 and TRBJ2-5 provide the parts outside the CDR3, is DSGVTQTPKHLITATGQRVTLRCSPRSGDLSVYWYQQSLDQGLQFLIQYYNGEERAKGNILERFSAQQFPDLHSELNLSSLELGDSALYFCASSVGGSWGETQYFGPGTRLLVL.